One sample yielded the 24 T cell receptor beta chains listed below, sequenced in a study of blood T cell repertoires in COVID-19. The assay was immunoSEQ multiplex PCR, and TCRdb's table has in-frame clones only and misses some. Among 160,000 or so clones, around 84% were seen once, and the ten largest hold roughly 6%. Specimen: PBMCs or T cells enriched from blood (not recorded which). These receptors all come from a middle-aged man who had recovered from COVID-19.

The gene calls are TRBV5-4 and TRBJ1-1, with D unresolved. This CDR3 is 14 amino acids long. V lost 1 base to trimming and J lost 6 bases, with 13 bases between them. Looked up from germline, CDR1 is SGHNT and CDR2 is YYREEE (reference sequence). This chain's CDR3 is CASSLYQASAEAFF. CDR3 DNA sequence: TGTGCCAGCAGCTTGTATCAGGCTTCTGCTGAAGCTTTCTTT.

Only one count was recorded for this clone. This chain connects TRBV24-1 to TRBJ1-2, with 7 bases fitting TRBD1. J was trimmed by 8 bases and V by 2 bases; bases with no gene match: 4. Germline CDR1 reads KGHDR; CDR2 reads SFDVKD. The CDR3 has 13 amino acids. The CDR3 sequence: CATSDSTGIGYTF. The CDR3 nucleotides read TGTGCCACCAGTGATTCGACAGGGATCGGCTACACCTTC.

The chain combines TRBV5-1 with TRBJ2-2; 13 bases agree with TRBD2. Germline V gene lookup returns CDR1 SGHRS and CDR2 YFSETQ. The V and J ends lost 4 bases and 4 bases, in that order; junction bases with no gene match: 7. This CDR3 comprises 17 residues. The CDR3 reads CASSGLAGALTTGELFF. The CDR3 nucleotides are TGCGCCAGCAGCGGACTAGCGGGGGCGCTAACCACCGGGGAGCTGTTTTTT.

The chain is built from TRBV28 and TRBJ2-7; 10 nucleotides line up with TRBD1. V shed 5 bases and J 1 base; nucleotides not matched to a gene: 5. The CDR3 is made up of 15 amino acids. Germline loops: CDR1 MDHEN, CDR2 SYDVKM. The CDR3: CASSPTGGASYEQYV. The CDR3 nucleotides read TGTGCCAGCAGTCCGACAGGGGGCGCATCCTACGAGCAGTACGTC.

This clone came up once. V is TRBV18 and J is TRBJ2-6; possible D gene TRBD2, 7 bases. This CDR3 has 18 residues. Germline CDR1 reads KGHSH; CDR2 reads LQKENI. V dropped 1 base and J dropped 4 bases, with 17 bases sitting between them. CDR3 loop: CASSPLWGGARGANVLTF. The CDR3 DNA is TGTGCCAGCTCACCACTCTGGGGGGGCGCGAGAGGGGCCAACGTCCTGACTTTC.

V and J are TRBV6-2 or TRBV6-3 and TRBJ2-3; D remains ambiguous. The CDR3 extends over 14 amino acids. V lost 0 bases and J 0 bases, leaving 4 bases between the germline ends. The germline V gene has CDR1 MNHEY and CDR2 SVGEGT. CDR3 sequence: CASSYSYSTDTQYF. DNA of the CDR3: TGTGCCAGCAGTTACTCTTATAGCACAGATACGCAGTATTTT.

CDR3 nucleotide sequence: TGCGCCAGCAGTGAACAGCGGAATCAGCCCCAGCATTTT. Amino acid sequence: CASSEQRNQPQHF. The rearrangement uses TRBV10-1 and TRBJ1-5; unclear D gene. This CDR3 has 13 residues. Trimming removed 3 bases at V and 4 bases at J, with 7 bases between. Germline lookup yields CDR1 WNHNN and CDR2 SYGVQD (reference sequence).

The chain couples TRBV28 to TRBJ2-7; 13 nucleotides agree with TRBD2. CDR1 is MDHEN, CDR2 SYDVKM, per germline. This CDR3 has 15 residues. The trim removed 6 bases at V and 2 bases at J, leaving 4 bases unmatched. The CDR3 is CASRPGLAGTYEQYF. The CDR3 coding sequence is TGTGCCAGCAGGCCGGGACTAGCGGGGACCTACGAGCAGTACTTC.

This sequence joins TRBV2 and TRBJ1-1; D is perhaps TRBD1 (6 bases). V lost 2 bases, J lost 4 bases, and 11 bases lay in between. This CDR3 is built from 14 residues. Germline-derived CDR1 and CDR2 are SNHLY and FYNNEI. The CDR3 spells CASSERQAGTEAFF. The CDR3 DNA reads TGTGCCAGCAGTGAAAGACAGGCGGGCACTGAAGCTTTCTTT.

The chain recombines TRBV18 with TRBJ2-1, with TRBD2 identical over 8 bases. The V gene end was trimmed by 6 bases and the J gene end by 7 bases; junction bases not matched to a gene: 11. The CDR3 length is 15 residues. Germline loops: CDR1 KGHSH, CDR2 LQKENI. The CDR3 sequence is CASSTSGGSGNEQFF. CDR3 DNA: TGTGCCAGCTCGACCAGCGGGGGTTCAGGTAATGAGCAGTTCTTC.

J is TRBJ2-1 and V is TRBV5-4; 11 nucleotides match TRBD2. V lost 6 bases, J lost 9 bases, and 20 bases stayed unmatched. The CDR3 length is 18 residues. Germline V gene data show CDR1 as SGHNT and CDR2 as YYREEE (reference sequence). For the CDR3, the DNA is TGTGCCAGCACCTCATTTTCTTTAGCGGGGGGGCCTACCGGTGAGCAGTTCTTC. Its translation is CASTSFSLAGGPTGEQFF. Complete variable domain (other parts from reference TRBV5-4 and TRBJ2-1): ETGVTQSPTHLIKTRGQQVTLRCSSQSGHNTVSWYQQALGQGPQFIFQYYREEENGRGNFPPRFSGLQFPNYSSELNVNALELDDSALYLCASTSFSLAGGPTGEQFFGPGTRLTVL.

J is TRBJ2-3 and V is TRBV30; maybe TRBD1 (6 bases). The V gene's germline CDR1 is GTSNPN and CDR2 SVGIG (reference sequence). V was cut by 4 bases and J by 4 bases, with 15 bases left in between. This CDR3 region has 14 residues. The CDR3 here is CAWNQDSGADTQYF. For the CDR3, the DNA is TGTGCCTGGAACCAGGACAGTGGGGCAGATACGCAGTATTTT.

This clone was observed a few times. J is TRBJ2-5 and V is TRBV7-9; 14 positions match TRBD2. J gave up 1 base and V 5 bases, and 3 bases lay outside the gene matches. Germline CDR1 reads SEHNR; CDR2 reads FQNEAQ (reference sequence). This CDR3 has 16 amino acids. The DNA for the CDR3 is TGTGCCAGCAGCCGACTAGCGGGGGGGTTCCAAGAGACCCAGTACTTC. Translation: CASSRLAGGFQETQYF.

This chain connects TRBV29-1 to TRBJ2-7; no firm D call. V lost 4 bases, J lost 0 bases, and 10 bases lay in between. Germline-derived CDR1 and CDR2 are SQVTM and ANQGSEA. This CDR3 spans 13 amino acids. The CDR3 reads CSVVMHGSYEQYV. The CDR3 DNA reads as TGCAGCGTTGTTATGCACGGCTCCTACGAGCAGTACGTC.

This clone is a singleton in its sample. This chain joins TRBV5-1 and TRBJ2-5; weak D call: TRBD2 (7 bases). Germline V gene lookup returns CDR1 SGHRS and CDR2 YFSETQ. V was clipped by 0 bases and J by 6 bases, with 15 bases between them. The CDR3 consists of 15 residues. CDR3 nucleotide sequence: TGCGCCAGCAGCTTGGGGGTACAGGGAGGGAAGACCCAGTACTTC. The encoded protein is CASSLGVQGGKTQYF.

In DNA, the CDR3 is TGTGCTAGTGGTTTAGGGGTTTACGAGCAGTACTTC. This encodes CASGLGVYEQYF. The V gene is TRBV12-5, the J gene TRBJ2-7; D may be TRBD1 (5 bases). This CDR3 contains 12 residues. With 3 bases removed from V and 4 bases from J, the gap between germline ends came to 7 bases. Germline CDR1 is LGHNT and CDR2 is FRNRAP.

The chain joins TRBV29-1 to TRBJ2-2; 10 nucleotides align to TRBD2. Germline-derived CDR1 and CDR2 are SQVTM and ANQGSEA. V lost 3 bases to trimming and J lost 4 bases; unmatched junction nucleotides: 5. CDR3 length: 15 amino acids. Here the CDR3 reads CSVDQRGGGTGELFF. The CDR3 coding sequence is TGCAGCGTTGATCAGCGGGGGGGCGGCACCGGGGAGCTGTTTTTT.

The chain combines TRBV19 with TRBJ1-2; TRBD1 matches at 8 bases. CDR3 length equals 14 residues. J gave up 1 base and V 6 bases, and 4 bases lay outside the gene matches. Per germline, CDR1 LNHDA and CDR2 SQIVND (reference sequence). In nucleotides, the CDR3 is TGTGCCAGTAGGGTCGGACAGGGTAACTATGGCTACACCTTC. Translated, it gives CASRVGQGNYGYTF. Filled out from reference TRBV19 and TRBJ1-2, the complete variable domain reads DGGITQSPKYLFRKEGQNVTLSCEQNLNHDAMYWYRQDPGQGLRLIYYSQIVNDFQKGDIAEGYSVSREKKESFPLTVTSAQKNPTAFYLCASRVGQGNYGYTFGSGTRLTVV.

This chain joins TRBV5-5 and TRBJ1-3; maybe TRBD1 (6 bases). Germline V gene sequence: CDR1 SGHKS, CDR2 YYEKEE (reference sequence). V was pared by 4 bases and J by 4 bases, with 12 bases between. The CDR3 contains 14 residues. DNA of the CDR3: TGTGCCAGCAGCCGACTAACAGGGGGAAACACCATATATTTT. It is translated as CASSRLTGGNTIYF. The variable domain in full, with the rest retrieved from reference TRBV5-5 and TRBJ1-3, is DAGVTQSPTHLIKTRGQQVTLRCSPISGHKSVSWYQQVLGQGPQFIFQYYEKEERGRGNFPDRFSARQFPNYSSELNVNALLLGDSALYLCASSRLTGGNTIYFGEGSWLTVV.

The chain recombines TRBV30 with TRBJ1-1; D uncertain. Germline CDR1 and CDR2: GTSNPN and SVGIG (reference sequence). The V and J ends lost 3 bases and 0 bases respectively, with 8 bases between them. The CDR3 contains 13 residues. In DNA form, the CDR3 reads TGTGCCTGGAGCCGAGCTATGAACACTGAAGCTTTCTTT. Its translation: CAWSRAMNTEAFF.

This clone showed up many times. The CDR3 spells CASSFLGNEQYF. The CDR3 region has the DNA TGTGCCAGCAGCTTCCTCGGGAACGAGCAGTACTTC. This chain joins TRBV7-9 and TRBJ2-7; D perhaps matches TRBD2 (5 bases). CDR3 length: 12 amino acids. Deletions cut 3 bases from V and 5 bases from J, with 8 bases between. Germline CDR1 is SEHNR and CDR2 is FQNEAQ (reference sequence).

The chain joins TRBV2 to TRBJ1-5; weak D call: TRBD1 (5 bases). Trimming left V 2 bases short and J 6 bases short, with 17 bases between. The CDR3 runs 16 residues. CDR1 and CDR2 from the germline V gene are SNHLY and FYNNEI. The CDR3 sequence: CASSEFSAGRIQPQHF. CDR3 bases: TGTGCCAGCAGTGAATTCTCGGCAGGGCGGATTCAGCCCCAGCATTTT.

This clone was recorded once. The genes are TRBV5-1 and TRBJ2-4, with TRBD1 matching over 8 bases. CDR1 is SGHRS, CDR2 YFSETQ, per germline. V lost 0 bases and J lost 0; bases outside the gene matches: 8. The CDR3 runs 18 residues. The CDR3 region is CASSLGAAGGAAKNIQYF. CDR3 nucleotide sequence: TGCGCCAGCAGCTTGGGGGCAGCAGGGGGCGCAGCCAAAAACATTCAGTACTTC.

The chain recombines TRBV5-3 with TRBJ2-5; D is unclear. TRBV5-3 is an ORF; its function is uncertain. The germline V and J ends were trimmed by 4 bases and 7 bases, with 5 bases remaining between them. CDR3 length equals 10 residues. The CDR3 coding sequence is TGTGCCAGAAGCCGAGCGACCCAGTACTTC. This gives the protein CARSRATQYF.